Following are 19 T cell receptor beta chains from one sample sequenced in a study of blood T cell repertoires in COVID-19. The repertoire was sequenced with immunoSEQ multiplex PCR; TCRdb's copy has only in-frame clones and lacks some. The repertoire holds roughly 260,000 clones, about 85% seen once, with roughly 2.4% in the top ten. Sequencing used peripheral blood. These receptors were taken from a woman aged 45-59 years who had recovered from COVID-19.

The V call is TRBV7-8, the J call TRBJ2-1; 7 bases match TRBD2. From germline, CDR1 is SGHVS and CDR2 FQNEAQ. This CDR3 is built from 17 residues. Trimming took 5 bases from V and 4 from J; bases not matched to a gene: 14. Here the CDR3 reads CASSRGSGTNRYNEQFF. CDR3 nucleotides: TGTGCCAGCAGCCGGGGGTCCGGGACTAACCGATACAATGAGCAGTTCTTC.

DNA for the CDR3: TGTGCCAGCAGCTTTAACAGGGGAGACTCACCCCTCCACTTT. This codes for CASSFNRGDSPLHF. This rearrangement joins TRBV5-4 to TRBJ1-6; TRBD1 matches at 7 bases. Germline V CDR1 and CDR2: SGHNT, YYREEE (reference sequence). The trim removed 2 bases at V and 10 bases at J, leaving 6 bases unmatched. The CDR3 spans 14 residues.

The chain employs TRBV30 and TRBJ1-4, with D perhaps matching TRBD1 (5 bases). The CDR3 sequence is 13 residues long. Trimming took 0 bases from V and 5 from J, leaving 7 bases between them. Germline CDR1 reads GTSNPN; CDR2 reads SVGIG (reference sequence). The CDR3 sequence: CAWSVNRNEKLFF. The CDR3 DNA reads TGTGCCTGGAGTGTAAACAGGAATGAAAAACTGTTTTTT.

This clone was observed once. The genes are TRBV25-1 and TRBJ2-3; 8 bases fit TRBD1. The J segment lost 6 bases and the V segment lost 5 bases, leaving 7 bases of the junction unmatched. CDR1 MGHDK and CDR2 SYGVNS come from the germline V gene. The CDR3 totals 14 residues. The CDR3 is CASSLGRGQDTQYF. Written as DNA, the CDR3 is TGTGCCAGCAGTCTGGGCAGGGGGCAGGATACGCAGTATTTT.

This rearrangement joins TRBV27 to TRBJ1-6, with TRBD1 as a possible D gene (5 bases). The V end was cut by 0 bases, the J end by 11 bases, with 8 bases between. From germline, CDR1 is MNHEY and CDR2 SMNVEV (reference sequence). The CDR3 has 13 residues. The chain's CDR3 is CASSLSLGAPLHF. CDR3 coding DNA: TGTGCCAGCAGTTTATCGTTAGGGGCACCCCTCCACTTT.

J is TRBJ2-3 and V is TRBV4-3; TRBD2 agrees at 10 bases. The germline gives CDR1 LGHNA, CDR2 YSLEER. This CDR3 spans 18 amino acids. Trimming removed 2 bases from V and 2 bases from J; junction bases left unmatched: 10. CDR3 nucleotides: TGCGCCAGCAGCCAAATACCCAGCGGGGGGGGCATCACAGATACGCAGTATTTT. Translating it yields CASSQIPSGGGITDTQYF.

Comment on this clone: The same CDR3 arises from other DNA sequences in this sample as well. The DNA of the CDR3 is TGTGCCAGTAGTCCAGGGACAGGGCCCTACGAGCAGTACTTC. Residues: CASSPGTGPYEQYF. The chain links TRBV19 to TRBJ2-7, with TRBD1 matching 9 bases. Per the germline V gene, CDR1 is LNHDA and CDR2 is SQIVND (reference sequence). With 5 bases clipped from V and 2 bases from J, the junction kept 4 bases outside the gene matches. The CDR3 sequence is 14 residues long.

The CDR3 DNA follows: TGTGCCAGCAGCTTAGGAGGGGGCAATAACTATGGCTACACCTTC. As protein: CASSLGGGNNYGYTF. The chain uses TRBV7-2 and TRBJ1-2, with 7 bases fitting TRBD1. V lost 1 base and J lost 1; bases outside the gene matches: 3. This CDR3 region has 15 residues. Germline assignment: CDR1 SGHTA and CDR2 FQGNSA.

The chain links TRBV4-3 to TRBJ1-2; 11 bases line up with TRBD1. The junction had 7 bases not matched to a gene; V was cut back by 4 bases and J by 6 bases. Germline V gives CDR1 LGHNA, CDR2 YSLEER. The CDR3 loop spans 15 amino acids. CDR3 DNA: TGCGCCAGCAGCCTCGGACAGGGGGCGCGAAATGGCTACACCTTC. Its protein product is CASSLGQGARNGYTF.

About this clone: The same CDR3 also results from other DNA sequences found in this sample. The V call is TRBV30, the J call TRBJ1-5; the D gene is possibly TRBD1 (5 bases). The CDR3 contains 13 residues. Germline CDR1 reads GTSNPN; CDR2 reads SVGIG (reference sequence). V dropped 3 bases and J dropped 2 bases, with 8 bases sitting between them. Written as DNA, the CDR3 is TGTGCCTGGAGCGGGGGAGGCAATCAGCCCCAGCATTTT. Translation gives CAWSGGGNQPQHF.

This rearrangement joins TRBV3-1 (or the pseudogene TRBV3-2) to TRBJ2-3, with 13 bases lining up with TRBD2. The ends lost 3 bases at V and 5 bases at J; junction bases unmatched: 11. The germline V gene encodes CDR1 LGHDT and CDR2 YNNKEL (reference sequence). This CDR3 region has 18 residues. CDR3 protein: CASSQYPPGLAGQDTQYF. Here the CDR3 DNA reads TGTGCCAGCAGCCAGTATCCACCGGGACTAGCGGGACAAGATACGCAGTATTTT.

The CDR3 DNA reads TGTGCCGCTTCGAGCGGGGGGTACCCAGATACGCAGTATTTT. Protein: CAASSGGYPDTQYF. V gene TRBV24-1 combines with J gene TRBJ2-3, with TRBD2 matching 9 bases. Germline loops: CDR1 KGHDR, CDR2 SFDVKD. The CDR3 contains 14 residues. With 12 bases clipped from V and 4 bases from J, the junction kept 10 bases outside the gene matches.

The chain recombines TRBV6-2 or TRBV6-3 with TRBJ2-5; a weak D match, TRBD2 (5 bases). Trimming stripped 6 bases from V and 5 bases from J, with 19 bases between. Germline values: CDR1 MNHEY, CDR2 SVGEGT. This CDR3 comprises 15 residues. CDR3 region: CASSLSLPPGETQYF. The CDR3 DNA is TGTGCCAGCAGCCTAAGCCTCCCGCCGGGGGAGACCCAGTACTTC.

The chain links TRBV7-9 to TRBJ1-5; TRBD1 is a possible D gene (5 bases). The germline CDR1 and CDR2 sequences are SEHNR and FQNEAQ (reference sequence). The V gene lost 5 bases and the J gene lost 5 bases, with 13 bases spanning the gap. This CDR3 region has 14 residues. CDR3 sequence reads: CASSVSGLHQPQHF. As DNA, the CDR3 is TGTGCCAGCAGCGTATCAGGGCTTCATCAGCCCCAGCATTTT.

V and J are TRBV20-1 and TRBJ2-7; 8 nucleotides match TRBD2. This CDR3 has 11 amino acids. In germline, CDR1 is DFQATT, CDR2 SNEGSKA (reference sequence). With V trimmed by 5 bases and J by 3 bases, 0 bases remained unmatched. As DNA, the CDR3 is TGCAGTGCTGGGACTAGCTACGAGCAGTACTTC. It translates to CSAGTSYEQYF.

This clone was recorded only once. V gene TRBV30 combines with J gene TRBJ2-2; D not certain. The CDR3 has 13 residues. The V and J ends lost 2 bases and 0 bases respectively, with 4 bases between them. Looked up from germline, CDR1 is GTSNPN and CDR2 is SVGIG (reference sequence). The CDR3 protein is CAWSSANTGELFF. The CDR3 DNA reads TGTGCCTGGAGTTCGGCGAACACCGGGGAGCTGTTTTTT.

CDR3 residues: CASSATGGSQPQHF. The CDR3, as DNA: TGTGCCAGCAGCGCCACAGGGGGTAGTCAGCCCCAGCATTTT. This chain links TRBV25-1 with TRBJ1-5, with 8 nucleotides matching TRBD1. Germline V gene lookup returns CDR1 MGHDK and CDR2 SYGVNS. The CDR3 sequence is 14 residues long. After removal of 6 bases from V and 6 bases from J, the junction contained 7 bases not matched to a gene.

The chain has TRBV29-1 and TRBJ2-5; TRBD2 aligns across 8 bases. The CDR3 length is 13 residues. J lost 5 bases, V lost 8 bases, and 10 bases had no gene match. CDR1 SQVTM and CDR2 ANQGSEA come from the germline V gene. The CDR3, as DNA: TGCAGCATTGTAGCGGGGTCGGGGGAGACCCAGTACTTC. This gives the protein CSIVAGSGETQYF.

The chain uses TRBV6-5 and TRBJ1-1; TRBD1 is a possible D gene (5 bases). CDR1 and CDR2 from the germline V gene are MNHEY and SVGAGI. V lost 5 bases and J 0 bases, leaving 13 bases between the germline ends. The CDR3 is 15 amino acids. The CDR3 DNA follows: TGTGCCAGCAGTACACGAACAGGCCTGAACACTGAAGCTTTCTTT. This codes for CASSTRTGLNTEAFF.